The TCR beta chain described here comes from a study of neurological immune-mediated disorders. This clonotype was recorded many times. The antigen is unknown. MiXCR, run by TCRdb on the 5' RACE reads, gives a single entry per CDR3 protein. Here the sample spans some 50,000 distinct CDR3 sequences, under 2% being singletons. Study-wide findings and caveats: The repertoires of 18 of 34 multiple sclerosis patients fell into one related-CDR3 cluster (a possible signature) under phylogenetic grouping.

The CDR3 loop spans 15 amino acids. V was trimmed by 2 bases and J by 4 bases, leaving 14 bases between them. Germline V CDR1 and CDR2: MNHEY, SVGAGI. This clonotype was obtained from a woman aged 40 to 50 with multiple sclerosis. The V call is TRBV6-5, the J call TRBJ1-2; possibly TRBD1 for D (5 bases). Sequencing input: PBMCs. The CDR3 sequence: CASSYDSGDSYGYTF. CDR3 sequence (DNA): TGTGCCAGCAGTTACGATTCCGGGGACTCCTATGGCTACACCTTC.